This TCR beta chain came from a study of blood T cell repertoires in COVID-19. Generated by immunoSEQ multiplex PCR, the TCRdb table keeps only in-frame clones and is missing some. The sample lists about 100,000 clones; 88% were seen once. Unmatched junction bases numbered 7, after V lost 5 bases and J lost 6 bases. The V gene's germline CDR1 is SGHVS and CDR2 FQNEAQ. The CDR3 runs 17 residues. The chain is built from TRBV7-8 and TRBJ2-2, with 15 positions matching TRBD2. This TCR was recovered from a human donor in a cohort sampled during active COVID-19. The source material was peripheral blood. In DNA form, the CDR3 reads TGTGCCAGCAGCCTCCGGACTAGCGGGAGGGCCTCCGGGGAGCTGTTTTTT. Its translation: CASSLRTSGRASGELFF.